This passage covers 30 T cell receptor beta chains from one sample sequenced in a study of T cell repertoires in cytomegalovirus infection (dated by TCRdb to between 2019 and 2020). Antigen specificity for these receptors is unknown. The treatment or condition label here, explained by the study, means: in vitro stimulation with specific CMV peptide epitopes to enrich CMV-specific T cells. TCRdb names Illumina HiSeq 1500 as the instrument used. Through fastp at Q25 and MiXCR, TCRdb rebuilt clones from the public reads, retaining in-frame beta chains. Each entry is one CDR3 protein sequence, shown with its most common DNA and genes. This sample has about 770,000 distinct CDR3 sequences in its table, and roughly 29% of those were observed once. The ten largest clones add up to roughly 14% of the sample. Sample: cultured CD8+ T cells from PBMCs, taken from culture after CMV antigen stimulation. These receptors all stem from a human donor in good health (CMV status not recorded). Some clones in this sample may be carry-over from other donors' samples.

The V and J genes are TRBV9 and TRBJ2-1; D is unresolved. CDR1 and CDR2 (germline): SGDLS, YYNGEE. Trimming left V 4 bases short and J 2 bases short, with 19 bases between. The CDR3 is made up of 17 amino acids. Here the CDR3 DNA reads TGTGCCAGCAGCCCCCTTCACGGTCCTATGCCCTACAATGAGCAGTTCTTC. Encoded protein: CASSPLHGPMPYNEQFF.

This chain's CDR3 is CASSQGPEDFEAFF. DNA for the CDR3: TGCGCCAGCAGCCAAGGGCCTGAAGATTTTGAAGCTTTCTTT. V is TRBV4-1 and J is TRBJ1-1; D is ambiguous. CDR3 length: 14 amino acids. Trimming took off 1 base at V and 7 bases at J, with 13 bases between the two ends. Germline values: CDR1 MGHRA, CDR2 YSYEKL.

The V and J genes are TRBV10-2 and TRBJ2-7; no clear D gene. The germline gives CDR1 WSHSY, CDR2 SAAADI. The length of the CDR3 is 18 residues. V dropped 0 bases and J dropped 2 bases, with 20 bases sitting between them. The CDR3 sequence is CASSESLIGATDPYEQYF. Written as DNA, the CDR3 is TGCGCCAGCAGTGAGTCGCTCATAGGCGCGACGGACCCCTACGAGCAGTACTTC.

The CDR3 DNA follows: TGTGCCAGCAGCCCTAGTCAGGGGGCTCAGGGCTACACCTTC. It encodes CASSPSQGAQGYTF. The rearrangement uses TRBV9 and TRBJ1-2; 8 nucleotides match TRBD1. The CDR3 is 14 amino acids. The germline gives CDR1 SGDLS, CDR2 YYNGEE. J gave up 8 bases and V 4 bases, and 10 bases lay outside the gene matches.

This clonotype was counted a few times. V usage is TRBV7-8 and J usage is TRBJ1-4; no clear D. This CDR3 contains 15 residues. V was trimmed by 4 bases and J by 0 bases, leaving 9 bases between them. CDR1 is SGHVS, CDR2 FQNEAQ, per germline. The CDR3 loop is CASSSIGATNEKLFF. The CDR3 DNA reads TGTGCCAGCAGCTCCATCGGGGCAACTAATGAAAAACTGTTTTTT. The whole variable domain, filled in from reference TRBV7-8 and TRBJ1-4, reads GAGVSQSPRYKVAKRGQDVALRCDPISGHVSLFWYQQALGQGPEFLTYFQNEAQLDKSGLPSDRFFAERPEGSVSTLKIQRTQQEDSAVYLCASSSIGATNEKLFFGSGTQLSVL.

This chain joins TRBV7-6 and TRBJ2-3; no definite D call. Germline CDR1 is SGHVS and CDR2 is FNYEAQ. Trimming pared 1 base from V and 11 bases from J, leaving 13 bases between. The CDR3 has 13 amino acids. CDR3 in amino acids: CASSLEDPRRQYF. For the CDR3, the DNA is TGTGCCAGCAGCTTAGAGGACCCCCGAAGGCAGTATTTT.

This clonotype came up many times. The rearrangement joins TRBV7-6 to TRBJ1-5, with 10 bases matching TRBD1. Germline lookup yields CDR1 SGHVS and CDR2 FNYEAQ. The CDR3 length is 14 residues. Germline trimming cut 4 bases from V and 5 bases from J; bases unmatched to any gene: 2. CDR3 bases: TGTGCCAGCAGCTCAGGACAGGGGGATCAGCCCCAGCATTTT. Protein: CASSSGQGDQPQHF. The full variable domain, rest sourced from reference TRBV7-6 and TRBJ1-5, is GAGVSQSPRYKVTKRGQDVALRCDPISGHVSLYWYRQALGQGPEFLTYFNYEAQQDKSGLPNDRFSAERPEGSISTLTIQRTEQRDSAMYRCASSSGQGDQPQHFGDGTRLSIL.

This clonotype was counted between two and nine times. The V call is TRBV19, the J call TRBJ2-6, with TRBD1 matching 12 bases. There are 17 residues in the CDR3. Germline V CDR1 and CDR2: LNHDA, SQIVND (reference sequence). The junction had 3 bases not matched to a gene; V was cut back by 3 bases and J by 3 bases. For the CDR3, the DNA is TGTGCCAGTAGTATTCGGGACAGGGGGCGTGGGGCCAACGTCCTGACTTTC. Encoded protein: CASSIRDRGRGANVLTF.

V gene TRBV7-9 combines with J gene TRBJ1-2, with TRBD1 identical over 9 bases. Germline CDR1 and CDR2: SEHNR and FQNEAQ (reference sequence). J was trimmed by 7 bases and V by 5 bases; bases with no gene match: 11. CDR3 length: 15 amino acids. The CDR3 protein is CASSNNSGTGPGYTF. CDR3 bases: TGTGCCAGCAGCAATAACTCCGGGACAGGGCCTGGCTACACCTTC. Variable domain in full (rest from reference TRBV7-9 and TRBJ1-2): DTGVSQNPRHKITKRGQNVTFRCDPISEHNRLYWYRQTLGQGPEFLTYFQNEAQLEKSRLLSDRFSAERPKGSFSTLEIQRTEQGDSAMYLCASSNNSGTGPGYTFGSGTRLTVV.

V and J are TRBV2 and TRBJ2-2, with D tentatively TRBD1 (7 bases). The germline V gene encodes CDR1 SNHLY and CDR2 FYNNEI. The germline V and J ends were trimmed by 7 bases and 1 base, with 13 bases remaining between them. The CDR3 covers 15 residues. In DNA form, the CDR3 reads TGTGCCAGCATCAGGGGGACTGGGAACACCGGGGAGCTGTTTTTT. This sequence encodes CASIRGTGNTGELFF.

This clonotype was detected many times. This chain links TRBV7-6 with TRBJ2-7; 8 bases are shared with TRBD1. This CDR3 has 13 amino acids. The V gene's germline CDR1 is SGHVS and CDR2 FNYEAQ. The CDR3 sequence is CASSLAFDRGWVV. The CDR3 DNA is TGTGCCAGCAGCTTAGCGTTCGACAGGGGATGGGTCGTC.

To note about this clonotype: Possible read error: a much larger clone is one base away. This sequence joins TRBV5-4 and TRBJ2-5; 9 positions agree with TRBD1. V shed 4 bases and J 2 bases; nucleotides not matched to a gene: 3. The CDR3 has 14 amino acids. Germline CDR1 SGHNT, CDR2 YYREEE (reference sequence). CDR3 sequence: CASSIDRGQETQYF. The CDR3 DNA reads as TGTGCCAGCAGCATTGACAGGGGGCAAGAGACCCAGTACTTC.

The chain couples TRBV4-1 to TRBJ2-5; 11 nucleotides agree with TRBD1. The CDR3 length is 14 residues. Trimming cost V 7 bases and J 5 bases; bases outside gene matches: 6. From germline, CDR1 is MGHRA and CDR2 YSYEKL. CDR3 in DNA: TGCGCCAGCACTCGGGACAGGGGGTACGAGACCCAGTACTTC. Translated, it gives CASTRDRGYETQYF.

This clonotype was seen repeatedly, ten times or more. The chain is built from TRBV6-6 and TRBJ2-6; D is unclear. CDR3 length equals 13 residues. From germline, CDR1 is MNHNY and CDR2 SVGAGI (reference sequence). V was shortened by 3 bases and J by 2 bases, with 2 bases between the two germline ends. The CDR3 reads CASSYAGANVLTF. The CDR3 region has the DNA TGTGCCAGCAGTTATGCTGGGGCCAACGTCCTGACTTTC.

A few counts support this clonotype. In DNA, the CDR3 is TGTGCCAGCAGCCTCATGAGTCTAGGCACTGAAGCTTTCTTT. Translation gives CASSLMSLGTEAFF. The genes are TRBV27 and TRBJ1-1; no clear D. Trimming left V 6 bases short and J 4 bases short, with 15 bases between. There are 14 residues in the CDR3. Germline V gene lookup returns CDR1 MNHEY and CDR2 SMNVEV (reference sequence).

This clonotype was detected only a few times. The V and J genes are TRBV4-1 and TRBJ2-1; D ambiguous. The V gene lost 0 bases and the J gene lost 3 bases, with 21 bases spanning the gap. CDR3 length: 19 residues. Germline assignment: CDR1 MGHRA and CDR2 YSYEKL. CDR3 in amino acids: CASSQDPLHRNLHYNEQFF. CDR3 nucleotides: TGCGCCAGCAGCCAAGACCCCCTACATCGGAACCTCCACTACAATGAGCAGTTCTTC.

The J gene is TRBJ1-1, the V gene TRBV5-6; weak D call: TRBD1 (6 bases). V lost 3 bases and J lost 5, with 17 bases in between. Germline V CDR1 and CDR2: SGHDT, YYEEEE. The CDR3 has 15 residues. The CDR3 reads CASSSIWGPLTEAFF. The CDR3 region has the DNA TGTGCCAGCAGCTCGATCTGGGGGCCTTTGACTGAAGCTTTCTTT.

The J gene is TRBJ1-1, the V gene TRBV20-1; possible D gene TRBD1, 6 bases. V gave up 0 bases and J gave up 1 base, with 9 bases separating them. The CDR3 is 14 residues long. From germline, CDR1 is DFQATT and CDR2 SNEGSKA (reference sequence). The CDR3 DNA reads TGCAGTGCTAGAGATAGGACAGAGAACACTGAAGCTTTCTTT. It is translated as CSARDRTENTEAFF.

CDR3 coding DNA: TGTGCCAGCAGCCTCCAGCGGGGGAGATCAGATACGCAGTATTTT. Translation gives CASSLQRGRSDTQYF. The chain is built from TRBV14 and TRBJ2-3; 8 bases fit TRBD2. Germline values: CDR1 SGHDN, CDR2 FVKESK. The CDR3 runs 15 residues. Trimming cost V 4 bases and J 4 bases; bases outside gene matches: 7. The full variable domain, its missing parts supplied by reference TRBV14 and TRBJ2-3, is EAGVTQFPSHSVIEKGQTVTLRCDPISGHDNLYWYRRVMGKEIKFLLHFVKESKQDESGMPNNRFLAERTGGTYSTLKVQPAELEDSGVYFCASSLQRGRSDTQYFGPGTRLTVL.

V and J are TRBV6-2 or TRBV6-3 and TRBJ2-5; possibly TRBD1 for D (6 bases). CDR3 length: 15 amino acids. With 6 bases removed from V and 2 bases from J, the gap between germline ends came to 16 bases. The V gene's germline CDR1 is MNHEY and CDR2 SVGEGT. CDR3 amino acids: CASREQWTAQETQYF. The CDR3 nucleotides read TGTGCCAGCAGGGAGCAGTGGACAGCTCAAGAGACCCAGTACTTC.

This clonotype has at least ten counts. The chain employs TRBV7-2 and TRBJ2-2; D assignment may be TRBD1 or TRBD2 (5 bases each). Germline values: CDR1 SGHTA, CDR2 FQGNSA. Trimming pared 7 bases from V and 8 bases from J, leaving 11 bases between. This CDR3 is 12 amino acids long. CDR3 amino acids: CASIFGAGELFF. CDR3 DNA sequence: TGTGCCAGCATCTTCGGGGCAGGGGAGCTGTTTTTT.

V usage is TRBV20-1 and J usage is TRBJ1-1, with a tentative D call TRBD1 (6 bases). The V end lost 0 bases, the J end lost 0 bases, and 14 bases lay between the germline ends. The CDR3 contains 16 residues. CDR1 and CDR2 (germline): DFQATT, SNEGSKA (reference sequence). As DNA, the CDR3 is TGCAGTGCTAGAGAATCTCGGGGGCTAATGAACACTGAAGCTTTCTTT. Residues: CSARESRGLMNTEAFF.

The J gene is TRBJ2-7, the V gene TRBV7-6, with 7 bases fitting TRBD2. CDR3 length: 15 amino acids. Germline assignment: CDR1 SGHVS and CDR2 FNYEAQ. After removal of 1 base from V and 2 bases from J, the junction contained 5 bases not matched to a gene. The CDR3 bases are TGTGCCAGCAGCTTAGGGGACTATGTCACCTACGAGCAGTACTTC. It yields the protein CASSLGDYVTYEQYF.

This clonotype was observed a handful of times. The chain combines TRBV11-2 with TRBJ2-1; 12 bases fit TRBD1. From germline, CDR1 is SGHAT and CDR2 FQNNGV. CDR3 length: 16 residues. The J segment lost 4 bases and the V segment lost 5 bases, leaving 6 bases of the junction unmatched. CDR3 in amino acids: CASSNPGQGAYNEQFF. Written as DNA, the CDR3 is TGTGCCAGCAGCAACCCGGGACAGGGGGCTTACAATGAGCAGTTCTTC.

The chain joins TRBV7-9 to TRBJ1-6, with D possibly TRBD1 on 6 matching bases. This CDR3 has 18 residues. Germline-derived CDR1 and CDR2 are SEHNR and FQNEAQ (reference sequence). V was trimmed by 4 bases and J by 0 bases, leaving 16 bases between them. CDR3 in DNA: TGTGCCAGCAGCTGGATCCTACAGGGACTCTCCTATAATTCACCCCTCCACTTT. It codes for CASSWILQGLSYNSPLHF.

There are a few counts of this clonotype. The V gene is TRBV7-4, the J gene TRBJ2-7; D is unclear. Germline-derived CDR1 and CDR2 are SGHVT and SQSDAQ. Trimming stripped 4 bases from V and 4 bases from J, with 11 bases between. This CDR3 is 13 amino acids long. The CDR3 sequence is CASSSLQIYEQYV. The CDR3 nucleotides read TGTGCCAGCAGCTCTTTACAGATATACGAGCAGTACGTC.

The chain links TRBV6-5 to TRBJ2-7; a weak D match, TRBD2 (5 bases). This CDR3 comprises 15 residues. Germline CDR1 and CDR2: MNHEY and SVGAGI. Trimming pared 0 bases from V and 7 bases from J, leaving 16 bases between. The CDR3 bases are TGTGCCAGCAGTTACTCATTGGCGGGTCTTGAAGAGCAGTACTTC. Translation gives CASSYSLAGLEEQYF.

This chain links TRBV12-3 or TRBV12-4 with TRBJ1-4; D not certain. Trimming took off 3 bases at V and 4 bases at J, with 9 bases between the two ends. This CDR3 spans 14 amino acids. This CDR3 is CASSFGQRNEKLFF. CDR3 nucleotides: TGTGCCAGCAGTTTCGGGCAGCGTAATGAAAAACTGTTTTTT.

The gene calls are TRBV5-8 and TRBJ2-7; 8 nucleotides agree with TRBD1. The CDR3 is made up of 11 amino acids. The V gene end was trimmed by 7 bases and the J gene end by 6 bases; junction bases not matched to a gene: 3. Germline V lookup: CDR1 SGHTS, CDR2 YDEGEE. The CDR3: CASGQGVEQYV. The CDR3 DNA is TGTGCCAGCGGACAGGGAGTCGAGCAGTACGTC.

The chain's CDR3 is CASSSPKLGTGGHQETQYF. In DNA form, the CDR3 reads TGTGCCAGCAGCTCCCCCAAATTAGGGACAGGGGGTCACCAAGAGACCCAGTACTTC. The chain links TRBV7-6 to TRBJ2-5; 11 bases line up with TRBD1. The V segment lost 4 bases and the J segment 0 bases; nucleotides outside the gene matches: 13. Germline CDR1 and CDR2: SGHVS and FNYEAQ. CDR3 length: 19 residues.